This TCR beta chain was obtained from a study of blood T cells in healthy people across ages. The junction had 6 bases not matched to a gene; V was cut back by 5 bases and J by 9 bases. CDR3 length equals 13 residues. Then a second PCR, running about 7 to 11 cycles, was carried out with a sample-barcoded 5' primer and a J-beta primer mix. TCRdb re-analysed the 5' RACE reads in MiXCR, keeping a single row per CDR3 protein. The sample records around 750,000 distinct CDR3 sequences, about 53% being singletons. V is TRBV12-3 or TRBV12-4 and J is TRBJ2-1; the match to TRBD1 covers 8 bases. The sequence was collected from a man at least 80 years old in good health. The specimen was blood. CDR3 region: CASSTRQGSEQFF. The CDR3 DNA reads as TGTGCCAGCAGTACTAGACAGGGGAGTGAGCAGTTCTTC.